The T cell receptor beta chain described here comes from a study of blood T cell repertoires in COVID-19. V gave up 5 bases and J gave up 1 base, with 14 bases separating them. CDR1 is SEHNR, CDR2 FQNEAQ, per germline (reference sequence). The CDR3 contains 15 residues. The method was immunoSEQ multiplex PCR; TCRdb's version includes in-frame clones alone and lacks a portion of them. The sample has some 300,000 clones; 88% are singletons. Sequencing used PBMCs or T cells enriched from blood (not recorded which). The chain links TRBV7-9 to TRBJ2-5, with a tentative D call TRBD1 (7 bases). This receptor was obtained from an older woman in a cohort exposed to, infected with or recovered from COVID-19 (not recorded which). CDR3 DNA: TGTGCCAGCAGCCATGGAGGGGACAGCCAAGAGACCCAGTACTTC. Translating gives CASSHGGDSQETQYF. The whole variable domain, filled in from reference TRBV7-9 and TRBJ2-5, reads DTGVSQNPRHKITKRGQNVTFRCDPISEHNRLYWYRQTLGQGPEFLTYFQNEAQLEKSRLLSDRFSAERPKGSFSTLEIQRTEQGDSAMYLCASSHGGDSQETQYFGPGTRLLVL.